Shown below are 21 T cell receptor beta chains from a single sample sequenced in a study of T cell repertoires in ileal Crohn's disease. Clones were sequenced by immunoSEQ multiplex PCR, and TCRdb holds only the in-frame ones, with some missing. Here the sample spans about 4,300 clones, around 80% being singletons. The specimen sequenced was ileal tissue. Receptors were obtained from an adult with Crohn's disease.

The rearrangement joins TRBV28 to TRBJ2-7; D unclear. The CDR3 contains 13 residues. The germline V gene encodes CDR1 MDHEN and CDR2 SYDVKM. Trimming left V 7 bases short and J 3 bases short, with 13 bases between. Here the CDR3 reads CASTIEENYEQYF. For the CDR3, the DNA is TGTGCCAGCACCATCGAGGAGAACTACGAGCAGTACTTC. Using reference TRBV28 and TRBJ2-7 for the parts outside the CDR3, the full variable domain is DVKVTQSSRYLVKRTGEKVFLECVQDMDHENMFWYRQDPGLGLRLIYFSYDVKMKEKGDIPEGYSVSREKKERFSLILESASTNQTSMYLCASTIEENYEQYFGPGTRLTVT.

The chain couples TRBV6-1 to TRBJ2-7, with 10 nucleotides matching TRBD1. Looked up from germline, CDR1 is MNHNS and CDR2 is SASEGT. This CDR3 has 15 residues. Trimming at V came to 6 bases and at J to 5 bases, leaving 10 bases not matched to a gene. CDR3 in amino acids: CASSRAGQGIDEQYF. The DNA for the CDR3 is TGTGCCAGCAGCCGAGCGGGACAGGGGATCGACGAGCAGTACTTC.

The genes are TRBV30 and TRBJ1-4; 8 bases fit TRBD1. The junction had 6 bases not matched to a gene; V was cut back by 5 bases and J by 4 bases. In germline, CDR1 is GTSNPN, CDR2 SVGIG (reference sequence). The CDR3 is 14 residues long. CDR3 region: CAWGQGGSNEKLFF. In nucleotides, the CDR3 is TGTGCCTGGGGACAGGGTGGGAGTAATGAAAAACTGTTTTTT. The whole variable domain, filled in from reference TRBV30 and TRBJ1-4, reads SQTIHQWPATLVQPVGSPLSLECTVEGTSNPNLYWYRQAAGRGLQLLFYSVGIGQISSEVPQNLSASRPQDRQFILSSKKLLLSDSGFYLCAWGQGGSNEKLFFGSGTQLSVL.

Only one count was recorded for this clone. The chain has TRBV19 and TRBJ2-1; perhaps TRBD2 as D (5 bases). Trimming took 2 bases from V and 11 from J, leaving 13 bases between them. The CDR3 length is 13 residues. Per germline, CDR1 LNHDA and CDR2 SQIVND (reference sequence). The CDR3 protein is CASSIRELGQQFF. CDR3 in DNA: TGTGCCAGTAGTATAAGGGAGTTAGGGCAGCAGTTCTTC.

The V call is TRBV5-1, the J call TRBJ1-6; possibly TRBD1 for D (5 bases). The CDR3 sequence is 13 residues long. Germline CDR1 SGHRS, CDR2 YFSETQ. V was trimmed by 6 bases and J by 6 bases, leaving 10 bases between them. This CDR3 is CASMQGLNSPLHF. Here the CDR3 DNA reads TGCGCCAGCATGCAGGGACTTAATTCACCCCTCCACTTT.

The chain couples TRBV9 to TRBJ2-7; 10 bases line up with TRBD1. CDR3 length: 14 amino acids. With V trimmed by 0 bases and J by 4 bases, 1 base remained unmatched. The germline gives CDR1 SGDLS, CDR2 YYNGEE. For the CDR3, the DNA is TGTGCCAGCAGCGTAGGGGGACAGGGGTACGAGCAGTACTTC. Translating gives CASSVGGQGYEQYF.

The chain recombines TRBV4-3 with TRBJ2-2; 11 positions match TRBD1. Trimming removed 2 bases from V and 6 bases from J; junction bases left unmatched: 5. The CDR3 has 16 residues. The V gene's germline CDR1 is LGHNA and CDR2 YSLEER. DNA of the CDR3: TGCGCCAGCAGCCAAAAACCGGGACAGGGGGCCGGGGAGCTGTTTTTT. Amino acids: CASSQKPGQGAGELFF.

The rearrangement links TRBV30 to TRBJ2-1, with 11 bases lining up with TRBD2. This CDR3 is built from 14 residues. The germline gives CDR1 GTSNPN, CDR2 SVGIG (reference sequence). J was trimmed by 5 bases and V by 5 bases; bases with no gene match: 5. CDR3 sequence reads: CAWGTSGFHNEQFF. CDR3 nucleotide sequence: TGTGCCTGGGGGACTAGCGGCTTCCACAATGAGCAGTTCTTC.

This clone was found once. The chain's CDR3 is CSVEGQRQEQYF. CDR3 DNA sequence: TGCAGCGTTGAGGGACAGCGGCAAGAGCAGTACTTC. V usage is TRBV29-1 and J usage is TRBJ2-7; 7 nucleotides match TRBD1. The CDR3 contains 12 residues. The germline V gene encodes CDR1 SQVTM and CDR2 ANQGSEA. With 3 bases clipped from V and 7 bases from J, the junction kept 6 bases outside the gene matches.

The chain recombines TRBV4-1 with TRBJ2-1, with a possible D match to TRBD2 (7 bases). V shed 11 bases and J shed 5 bases, with 22 bases lying between them. In germline, CDR1 is MGHRA, CDR2 YSYEKL. The length of the CDR3 is 15 residues. This CDR3 is CASAEGGGVDNEQFF. CDR3 in DNA: TGCGCCTCCGCCGAGGGAGGGGGAGTAGACAATGAGCAGTTCTTC.

The CDR3, as DNA: TGCAGCGTTGCGGCAGGAGGGGACTATGGCTACACCTTC. This gives the protein CSVAAGGDYGYTF. This sequence joins TRBV29-1 and TRBJ1-2, with a tentative D call TRBD1 (5 bases). This CDR3 has 13 residues. V was shortened by 4 bases and J by 3 bases, with 12 bases between the two germline ends. Germline CDR1 is SQVTM and CDR2 is ANQGSEA.

The chain employs TRBV29-1 and TRBJ2-7; D remains unclear. This CDR3 has 13 residues. V was cut by 5 bases and J by 1 base, with 12 bases left in between. Germline CDR1 reads SQVTM; CDR2 reads ANQGSEA. The DNA of the CDR3 is TGCAGCGTTTCTACCCAGAGGTCCTACGAGCAGTACTTC. It codes for CSVSTQRSYEQYF.

This chain joins TRBV4-3 and TRBJ1-4; TRBD1 is a possible D gene (5 bases). This CDR3 spans 17 amino acids. Germline V gene sequence: CDR1 LGHNA, CDR2 YSLEER. The V end was cut by 0 bases, the J end by 6 bases, with 17 bases between. The DNA for the CDR3 is TGCGCCAGCAGCCAAGATACCAGGGCCCAACTACATGAAAAACTGTTTTTT. It translates to CASSQDTRAQLHEKLFF.

The rearrangement uses TRBV6-1 and TRBJ2-7; 13 bases line up with TRBD2. The CDR3 sequence is 14 residues long. V shed 10 bases, J shed 3 bases, and the junction held 6 bases outside the gene matches. Germline values: CDR1 MNHNS, CDR2 SASEGT. The CDR3 spells CATKGTSGVYEQYF. For the CDR3, the DNA is TGTGCCACTAAAGGGACTAGCGGGGTCTACGAGCAGTACTTC.

This clone is a singleton in its sample. The J gene is TRBJ1-2, the V gene TRBV9; tentatively, D is TRBD1 (6 bases). The V gene lost 4 bases and the J gene lost 8 bases, with 24 bases spanning the gap. From germline, CDR1 is SGDLS and CDR2 YYNGEE. The CDR3 has 16 residues. CDR3 protein: CASSPRQEWAVRGYTF. CDR3 nucleotide sequence: TGTGCCAGCAGCCCCCGACAGGAGTGGGCGGTTAGAGGCTACACCTTC.

The chain employs TRBV19 and TRBJ2-7; D not resolved. Between the trimmed V and J ends, which lost 6 bases and 3 bases, there was a span of 6 bases. The CDR3 spans 11 residues. In germline, CDR1 is LNHDA, CDR2 SQIVND (reference sequence). The CDR3 reads CASSPGYEQYF. The CDR3 region has the DNA TGTGCCAGTAGCCCGGGCTACGAGCAGTACTTC. Together with reference TRBV19 and TRBJ2-7, the CDR3 gives the full variable domain: DGGITQSPKYLFRKEGQNVTLSCEQNLNHDAMYWYRQDPGQGLRLIYYSQIVNDFQKGDIAEGYSVSREKKESFPLTVTSAQKNPTAFYLCASSPGYEQYFGPGTRLTVT.

This clone was seen just once. The V gene is TRBV15, the J gene TRBJ2-5; 9 bases agree with TRBD1. The better agreement between TRBJ2-7 and the DNA end casts doubt on the J call. CDR1 and CDR2 (germline): LNHNV, YYDKDF (reference sequence). The CDR3 is 14 amino acids. DNA of the CDR3: TGTGCCACCAGAAGGGGGGGGACAGGGAACGAGCAGTACTTC. It is translated as CATRRGGTGNEQYF.

The chain recombines TRBV7-9 with TRBJ2-7, with TRBD1 identical over 8 bases. This CDR3 has 14 amino acids. V dropped 5 bases and J dropped 4; count of bases not matched to a gene: 7. CDR1 and CDR2 (germline): SEHNR, FQNEAQ (reference sequence). The chain's CDR3 is CASSLGTGNYEQYF. As DNA, the CDR3 is TGTGCCAGCAGCCTCGGGACAGGAAATTACGAGCAGTACTTC.

This CDR3 is CASSVGASGRRTVGLTYTDTQYF. The CDR3 nucleotides are TGTGCCAGCAGCGTAGGGGCTAGCGGGAGAAGGACGGTAGGCCTCACCTACACAGATACGCAGTATTTT. The V and J genes are TRBV9 and TRBJ2-3, with 10 bases fitting TRBD2. CDR3 length: 23 amino acids. Trimming removed 0 bases from V and 2 bases from J; junction bases left unmatched: 24. The germline V gene has CDR1 SGDLS and CDR2 YYNGEE.

The sample holds one count of this clone. The V call is TRBV19, the J call TRBJ2-1, with D tentatively TRBD1 (6 bases). Germline CDR1 LNHDA, CDR2 SQIVND (reference sequence). CDR3 length: 17 residues. The V end lost 0 bases, the J end lost 2 bases, and 14 bases lay between the germline ends. The CDR3 DNA follows: TGTGCCAGTAGTATAGACGACGGACAGCGCGCCTACAATGAGCAGTTCTTC. Its protein is CASSIDDGQRAYNEQFF. Based on the CDR3 plus reference TRBV19 and TRBJ2-1, the full variable domain is DGGITQSPKYLFRKEGQNVTLSCEQNLNHDAMYWYRQDPGQGLRLIYYSQIVNDFQKGDIAEGYSVSREKKESFPLTVTSAQKNPTAFYLCASSIDDGQRAYNEQFFGPGTRLTVL.

This sequence joins TRBV4-3 and TRBJ2-5, with D perhaps TRBD2 (5 bases). The end of the DNA aligns better with TRBJ2-7, so the J call may be wrong. This CDR3 is 14 amino acids long. Germline values: CDR1 LGHNA, CDR2 YSLEER. The CDR3 is CASSRSRDGYEQYF. In nucleotides, the CDR3 is TGCGCCAGCAGCCGATCTCGGGATGGCTACGAGCAGTACTTC.